Following are 7 T cell receptor beta chains from one sample sequenced in a study of blood T cell repertoires in COVID-19. Assay: immunoSEQ multiplex PCR; the TCRdb copy retains only in-frame clones and omits some. Seen here are approximately 350,000 clones, less than 90% observed once, and the top ten hold 5.1%. The specimen sequenced was PBMCs or T cells enriched from blood (not recorded which). These receptors all stem from a woman between 50 and 59 years old who had recovered from COVID-19.

The J gene is TRBJ1-2, the V gene TRBV4-1, with D unresolved. Germline CDR1 is MGHRA and CDR2 is YSYEKL. The V end lost 1 base, the J end lost 3 bases, and 12 bases lay between the germline ends. This CDR3 region has 15 residues. CDR3 in DNA: TGCGCCAGCAGCCAAGCTCGAACAGTCCACTATGGCTACACCTTC. Translating gives CASSQARTVHYGYTF.

Only one count was recorded for this clone. The chain employs TRBV18 and TRBJ1-2; a possible D gene is TRBD1 (5 bases). The germline V and J ends were trimmed by 6 bases and 0 bases, with 8 bases remaining between them. Germline V gene data show CDR1 as KGHSH and CDR2 as LQKENI. This CDR3 region has 13 residues. The CDR3 reads CASSQQANYGYTF. In DNA form, the CDR3 reads TGTGCCAGCTCCCAACAGGCTAACTATGGCTACACCTTC.

The V gene is TRBV6-5, the J gene TRBJ1-2; perhaps TRBD1 as D (6 bases). The CDR3 sequence is 15 residues long. Deletions cut 6 bases from V and 4 bases from J, with 18 bases between. In germline, CDR1 is MNHEY, CDR2 SVGAGI. The CDR3 nucleotides read TGTGCCAGCAGGACCAGGGGATCGCCATCCTATGGCTACACCTTC. It encodes CASRTRGSPSYGYTF.

V is TRBV5-5 and J is TRBJ1-2, with 7 positions matching TRBD1. Looked up from germline, CDR1 is SGHKS and CDR2 is YYEKEE (reference sequence). The CDR3 totals 15 residues. The ends lost 7 bases at V and 0 bases at J; junction bases unmatched: 9. Written as DNA, the CDR3 is TGTGCCAGCCGCGGACAGGCGTTAGCTAACTATGGCTACACCTTC. Translating gives CASRGQALANYGYTF. Full variable domain (missing parts from reference TRBV5-5 and TRBJ1-2): DAGVTQSPTHLIKTRGQQVTLRCSPISGHKSVSWYQQVLGQGPQFIFQYYEKEERGRGNFPDRFSARQFPNYSSELNVNALLLGDSALYLCASRGQALANYGYTFGSGTRLTVV.

The chain employs TRBV7-2 and TRBJ2-2, with TRBD2 as a possible D gene (5 bases). V lost 3 bases and J 5 bases, leaving 13 bases between the germline ends. CDR3 length: 15 residues. CDR1 SGHTA and CDR2 FQGNSA come from the germline V gene. The CDR3 region is CASSLDRSGTGELFF. The CDR3 DNA reads TGTGCCAGCAGCTTGGACCGTTCGGGGACCGGGGAGCTGTTTTTT.

V and J are TRBV5-5 and TRBJ2-7, with 9 bases that match TRBD1. The V gene end was trimmed by 6 bases and the J gene end by 5 bases; junction bases not matched to a gene: 12. The CDR3 has 15 amino acids. From germline, CDR1 is SGHKS and CDR2 YYEKEE (reference sequence). The DNA of the CDR3 is TGTGCCAGCACTTTCCGGGACAGGGAAGGTCACGAGCAGTACTTC. This translates into CASTFRDREGHEQYF.

This sequence joins TRBV19 and TRBJ1-1; no firm D call. This CDR3 is built from 15 residues. The V end lost 2 bases, the J end lost 1 base, and 11 bases lay between the germline ends. CDR1 and CDR2 (germline): LNHDA, SQIVND (reference sequence). The DNA of the CDR3 is TGTGCCAGTAGTATATGGAGGCAGGAGAACACTGAAGCTTTCTTT. Its protein product is CASSIWRQENTEAFF.